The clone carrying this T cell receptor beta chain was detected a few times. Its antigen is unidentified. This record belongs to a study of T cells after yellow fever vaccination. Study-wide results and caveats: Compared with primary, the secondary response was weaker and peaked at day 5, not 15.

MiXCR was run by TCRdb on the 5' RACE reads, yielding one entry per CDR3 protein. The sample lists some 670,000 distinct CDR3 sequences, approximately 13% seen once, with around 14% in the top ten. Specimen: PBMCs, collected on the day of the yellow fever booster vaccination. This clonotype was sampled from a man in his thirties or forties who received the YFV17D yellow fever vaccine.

This CDR3 is CASRTVNTDTQYF. DNA of the CDR3: TGTGCCAGCCGTACGGTGAACACAGATACGCAGTATTTT. The rearrangement joins TRBV7-8 to TRBJ2-3; D not resolved. Germline V gene data show CDR1 as SGHVS and CDR2 as FQNEAQ. Trimming stripped 8 bases from V and 2 bases from J, with 11 bases between. There are 13 residues in the CDR3.